The 24 T cell receptor beta chains in this list originate from one sample, sequenced in a study of vaccination effects on CD4 cells after COVID-19. Antigens for these TCRs are unknown. Viral peptide pools were used in the ViraFEST assay to expand antigen-specific CD4+ T cells, and sequencing came afterward. Between days 10 and 11 of culture, CD4+ T cells were separated out. Having tested negative for nucleocapsid antibodies, the vaccine recipients showed no prior SARS-CoV-2 infection. Measured with immunoSEQ multiplex PCR; TCRdb has only the in-frame clones, and not every one. The sample holds some 22,000 clones, roughly 74% seen once. Here the sequenced sample was CD4+ T cells from PBMCs cultured with SARS-CoV-2 spike peptides, taken before COVID-19 vaccination. The source is a human donor who received a COVID-19 vaccine.

This clone was seen more than once but under ten times. In DNA form, the CDR3 reads TGTGCCAGCAGCGCATCCGGGACAGCATATTCACCCCTCCACTTT. Its translation: CASSASGTAYSPLHF. The chain couples TRBV11-2 to TRBJ1-6; TRBD1 matches at 7 bases. V gave up 5 bases and J gave up 8 bases; unmatched junction bases: 9. This CDR3 has 15 amino acids. Germline V gene data show CDR1 as SGHAT and CDR2 as FQNNGV.

This chain connects TRBV10-3 to TRBJ2-3, with D uncertain. The CDR3 covers 14 residues. CDR1 and CDR2 from the germline V gene are ENHRY and SYGVKD. Trimming left V 7 bases short and J 0 bases short, with 11 bases between. The CDR3 here is CAITASFSTDTQYF. The CDR3 nucleotides are TGTGCCATCACCGCTAGTTTTAGCACAGATACGCAGTATTTT.

The chain carries TRBV5-6 and TRBJ1-2, with TRBD1 matching over 10 bases. Germline V CDR1 and CDR2: SGHDT, YYEEEE. V shed 0 bases and J 4 bases; nucleotides not matched to a gene: 3. The CDR3 has 15 residues. The CDR3 bases are TGTGCCAGCAGCTTGGAGACAGGGGGCATCTATGGCTACACCTTC. It translates to CASSLETGGIYGYTF.

The rearrangement uses TRBV5-5 and TRBJ2-7; unclear D gene. CDR1 and CDR2 (germline): SGHKS, YYEKEE (reference sequence). Trimming left V 4 bases short and J 2 bases short, with 13 bases between. CDR3 length: 14 residues. The CDR3 DNA is TGTGCCAGCAGCCCTGGGGTTGTCGCCTACGAGCAGTACTTC. Residues: CASSPGVVAYEQYF.

The chain has TRBV6-5 and TRBJ1-5; D unclear. The germline V gene encodes CDR1 MNHEY and CDR2 SVGAGI. The CDR3 is 13 amino acids. V lost 10 bases, J lost 0 bases, and 10 bases lay in between. The CDR3 nucleotides read TGTGCCACCTACGATTATAGCAATCAGCCCCAGCATTTT. It encodes CATYDYSNQPQHF.

V is TRBV3-1 (or the pseudogene TRBV3-2) and J is TRBJ2-1; D is perhaps TRBD1 (5 bases). Trimming shortened V by 8 bases and J by 4 bases, and 12 bases separated the two germline ends. Per the germline V gene, CDR1 is LGHDT and CDR2 is YNNKEL (reference sequence). This CDR3 region has 13 residues. CDR3 nucleotide sequence: TGTGCCAGCCGTCGACAGTCATACAATGAGCAGTTCTTC. Protein sequence: CASRRQSYNEQFF.

As for this clone: Other DNA sequences of this sample code for an identical CDR3. The chain joins TRBV2 to TRBJ1-2, with a weak D call TRBD1 (6 bases). CDR1 and CDR2 (germline): SNHLY, FYNNEI. Trimming removed 1 base from V and 3 bases from J, with 6 bases in between. The CDR3 covers 13 residues. CDR3 nucleotide sequence: TGTGCCAGCAGTGAAGACAGGGACTATGGCTACACCTTC. Amino acid sequence: CASSEDRDYGYTF.

This sequence joins TRBV5-4 and TRBJ1-5, with D uncertain. Trimming removed 0 bases at V and 0 bases at J, with 1 base between. This CDR3 is built from 13 residues. Germline values: CDR1 SGHNT, CDR2 YYREEE (reference sequence). CDR3 loop: CASSLDSNQPQHF. CDR3 DNA: TGTGCCAGCAGCTTGGATAGCAATCAGCCCCAGCATTTT. The whole variable domain, remainder taken from reference TRBV5-4 and TRBJ1-5, is ETGVTQSPTHLIKTRGQQVTLRCSSQSGHNTVSWYQQALGQGPQFIFQYYREEENGRGNFPPRFSGLQFPNYSSELNVNALELDDSALYLCASSLDSNQPQHFGDGTRLSIL.

The rearrangement links TRBV6-5 to TRBJ1-3; 8 nucleotides agree with TRBD1. After removal of 5 bases from V and 0 bases from J, the junction contained 0 bases not matched to a gene. The CDR3 has 14 amino acids. Germline-derived CDR1 and CDR2 are MNHEY and SVGAGI. The chain's CDR3 is CASSTGGSGNTIYF. CDR3 DNA: TGTGCCAGCAGTACAGGGGGCTCTGGAAACACCATATATTTT.

DNA of the CDR3: TGTGCCAGCAGCCAAGATCCCCTTACTGAAGCTTTCTTT. This sequence encodes CASSQDPLTEAFF. The gene calls are TRBV3-1 (or the pseudogene TRBV3-2) and TRBJ1-1; D gene ambiguous. Trimming took off 0 bases at V and 5 bases at J, with 7 bases between the two ends. Germline CDR1 reads LGHDT; CDR2 reads YNNKEL (reference sequence). The CDR3 has 13 amino acids.

The chain has TRBV6-5 and TRBJ1-2; D possibly corresponds to TRBD1 (6 bases). The V gene lost 5 bases and the J gene lost 8 bases, with 12 bases spanning the gap. This CDR3 region has 12 residues. Germline V gene sequence: CDR1 MNHEY, CDR2 SVGAGI. The CDR3 bases are TGTGCCAGCAGTCTCCAGGGGAACGGCTACACCTTC. Translating gives CASSLQGNGYTF.

This chain connects TRBV4-2 to TRBJ1-5, with TRBD1 matching 9 bases. Germline lookup yields CDR1 LGHNA and CDR2 YNFKEQ. V trimming: 4 bases; J trimming: 4 bases; junction bases outside the gene matches: 2. The CDR3 extends over 14 amino acids. The CDR3 loop is CASSPGTGNQPQHF. The CDR3 DNA reads as TGTGCCAGCAGCCCTGGGACAGGGAATCAGCCCCAGCATTTT.

This clone was observed once. The chain combines TRBV6-1 with TRBJ1-5, with D uncertain. V was clipped by 1 base and J by 5 bases, with 0 bases between them. The CDR3 is 11 residues long. Germline lookup yields CDR1 MNHNS and CDR2 SASEGT. CDR3 in DNA: TGTGCCAGCAGTGAAGATCAGCCCCAGCATTTT. It yields the protein CASSEDQPQHF.

The CDR3 nucleotides are TGTGCCAGCAGCGATTATAGTCTTCGCCAGTACTTC. It yields the protein CASSDYSLRQYF. This chain connects TRBV5-4 to TRBJ2-5; D is unclear. The germline V gene encodes CDR1 SGHNT and CDR2 YYREEE (reference sequence). The CDR3 sequence is 12 residues long. Between the trimmed V and J ends, which lost 4 bases and 10 bases, there was a span of 14 bases.

The chain has TRBV30 and TRBJ1-4, with D possibly TRBD1 on 5 matching bases. The germline V gene has CDR1 GTSNPN and CDR2 SVGIG (reference sequence). The CDR3 has 14 residues. The V end lost 3 bases, the J end lost 7 bases, and 15 bases lay between the germline ends. CDR3: CAWRKTTRGEKLFF. In DNA, the CDR3 is TGTGCCTGGAGAAAGACCACGAGGGGTGAAAAACTGTTTTTT.

J is TRBJ1-2 and V is TRBV5-1; 9 nucleotides line up with TRBD1. Germline V lookup: CDR1 SGHRS, CDR2 YFSETQ. The CDR3 runs 14 residues. Trimming took 0 bases from V and 8 from J; bases not matched to a gene: 5. In nucleotides, the CDR3 is TGCGCCAGCAGCTTGGGGACAGGGGACATGGGCTACACCTTC. Protein: CASSLGTGDMGYTF.

The chain recombines TRBV12-5 with TRBJ2-3; D may be TRBD1 (6 bases). The V gene lost 3 bases and the J gene lost 1 base, with 14 bases spanning the gap. The CDR3 length is 16 residues. Germline values: CDR1 LGHNT, CDR2 FRNRAP. The CDR3 spells CASGFGRDMRTDTQYF. For the CDR3, the DNA is TGTGCTAGTGGTTTTGGTAGGGACATGCGCACAGATACGCAGTATTTT.

The gene calls are TRBV30 and TRBJ1-3; D is undetermined. The germline CDR1 and CDR2 sequences are GTSNPN and SVGIG (reference sequence). V gave up 2 bases and J gave up 4 bases, with 15 bases separating them. CDR3 length: 15 amino acids. The CDR3 here is CAWSFLGIAGNTIYF. The CDR3 nucleotides read TGTGCCTGGAGTTTCCTCGGGATCGCAGGAAACACCATATATTTT.

The chain has TRBV5-1 and TRBJ2-7; D might be TRBD2 (6 bases). Germline V gene data show CDR1 as SGHRS and CDR2 as YFSETQ. V dropped 0 bases and J dropped 1 base, with 11 bases sitting between them. The CDR3 extends over 15 amino acids. DNA for the CDR3: TGCGCCAGCAGCTTGGCACTCGGGGGATCCTACGAGCAGTACTTC. Protein sequence: CASSLALGGSYEQYF. Variable domain in full (rest from reference TRBV5-1 and TRBJ2-7): KAGVTQTPRYLIKTRGQQVTLSCSPISGHRSVSWYQQTPGQGLQFLFEYFSETQRNKGNFPGRFSGRQFSNSRSEMNVSTLELGDSALYLCASSLALGGSYEQYFGPGTRLTVT.

This sequence joins TRBV6-2 or TRBV6-3 and TRBJ1-2; 7 bases are a match to TRBD1. In germline, CDR1 is MNHEY, CDR2 SVGEGT. The CDR3 extends over 13 amino acids. V lost 2 bases, J lost 8 bases, and 5 bases stayed unmatched. The CDR3 DNA reads TGTGCCAGCAGTTACGGGACAGCTGAGGGCTACACCTTC. As protein: CASSYGTAEGYTF.

The rearrangement uses TRBV5-4 and TRBJ2-5, with 10 bases identical to TRBD2. Germline loops: CDR1 SGHNT, CDR2 YYREEE (reference sequence). The CDR3 is made up of 15 amino acids. V gave up 4 bases and J gave up 1 base; unmatched junction bases: 4. CDR3 nucleotide sequence: TGTGCCAGCAGCCCATTAGCGGGAGGCCAAGAGACCCAGTACTTC. Translation gives CASSPLAGGQETQYF.

This clone was detected only once. The chain recombines TRBV7-7 with TRBJ2-7; D uncertain. The V gene's germline CDR1 is SSHAT and CDR2 FNYEAQ (reference sequence). V lost 5 bases to trimming and J lost 1 base, with 9 bases between them. The CDR3 loop spans 13 amino acids. The CDR3 DNA reads TGTGCCAGCAGCAACGGGTTTTCCTACGAGCAGTACTTC. This encodes CASSNGFSYEQYF.

The rearrangement joins TRBV5-4 to TRBJ1-2; D not certain. This CDR3 has 12 amino acids. CDR1 and CDR2 (germline): SGHNT, YYREEE (reference sequence). Trimming left V 4 bases short and J 5 bases short, with 9 bases between. The DNA of the CDR3 is TGTGCCAGCAGCCCAGTGGGGTATGGCTACACCTTC. This sequence encodes CASSPVGYGYTF.

The chain recombines TRBV7-8 with TRBJ2-1; possible D gene TRBD2, 5 bases. The V gene lost 2 bases and the J gene lost 10 bases, with 21 bases spanning the gap. The germline V gene has CDR1 SGHVS and CDR2 FQNEAQ. The CDR3 is 16 amino acids. The CDR3 reads CASSLRVAATTGEQFF. Written as DNA, the CDR3 is TGTGCCAGCAGCTTACGTGTAGCCGCAACCACGGGGGAGCAGTTCTTC.